In its sample, the clone carrying this TCR beta chain ranks as medium-sized (0.01 to 0.1%). The antigen is undetermined. This specimen belongs to a study of early T cells in non-severe SARS-CoV-2 infection. On the study more broadly: Sequencing of bulk RNA from unsorted whole blood was done, without chain pairing. Findings and limits, study-wide: Matching against VDJdb likely underestimated virus-specific expansions, favoring anti-spike CD8.

CDR1 is SGHAT and CDR2 is FQNNGV in the germline V gene. The trim removed 1 base at V and 9 bases at J, leaving 6 bases unmatched. CDR3 length equals 15 residues. The TCR library protocol was used to attach unique molecular identifiers. These identifiers were attached to individual cDNA molecules. A single record per CDR3 protein comes from TCRdb applying MiXCR to the 5' RACE reads. This sample carries some 57,000 distinct CDR3 sequences, 12% of them seen once, and the ten largest clones take 9.5% to 10%. J is TRBJ2-1 and V is TRBV11-2; TRBD2 matches at 10 bases. Sequenced input: whole blood. This receptor was identified in an adult who was a healthcare worker with PCR-confirmed SARS-CoV-2 infection or an uninfected control (not recorded which). CDR3 bases: TGTGCCAGCAGCTTAGGTCATCTAGCGGGAGCTGAGCAGTTCTTC. It encodes CASSLGHLAGAEQFF. Drawing the rest from reference TRBV11-2 and TRBJ2-1, the complete variable domain is EAGVAQSPRYKIIEKRQSVAFWCNPISGHATLYWYQQILGQGPKLLIQFQNNGVVDDSQLPKDRFSAERLKGVDSTLKIQPAKLEDSAVYLCASSLGHLAGAEQFFGPGTRLTVL.